The 2 T cell receptor beta chains presented below share a single source sample, sequenced in a study of blood T cell repertoires in COVID-19. TCRdb's copy holds only in-frame clones and misses some; the assay was immunoSEQ multiplex PCR. The profile shows about 28,000 clones, 85% of them singletons. The sequencing sample was made of peripheral blood. The origin of the receptors is a human donor in a cohort sampled during active COVID-19.

This chain joins TRBV18 and TRBJ1-2, with TRBD1 identical over 10 bases. This CDR3 contains 13 residues. Germline CDR1 and CDR2: KGHSH and LQKENI. Losses at the gene ends were 2 bases for V and 7 bases for J; bases not matched to a gene: 1. The CDR3: CASSPDRGPGYTF. In DNA, the CDR3 is TGTGCCAGCTCACCAGACAGGGGGCCTGGCTACACCTTC.

This chain links TRBV4-2 with TRBJ2-5; 10 bases fit TRBD2. The CDR3 length is 15 residues. Trimming at V came to 4 bases and at J to 3 bases, leaving 5 bases not matched to a gene. Germline loops: CDR1 LGHNA, CDR2 YNFKEQ. The CDR3: CASSPLAGEEETQYF. DNA of the CDR3: TGTGCCAGCAGCCCTCTAGCGGGGGAGGAAGAGACCCAGTACTTC.